This TCR beta chain was retrieved from a study of blood T cell repertoires in COVID-19. This CDR3 spans 14 amino acids. Germline CDR1 reads MNHNY; CDR2 reads SVGAGI (reference sequence). The V gene end was trimmed by 2 bases and the J gene end by 7 bases; junction bases not matched to a gene: 4. Some clones are missing from TCRdb's copy, which holds only in-frame ones; the method was immunoSEQ multiplex PCR. The table lists 90,000 to 100,000 clones, approximately 70% of them singletons. The source of this sequence is a woman aged 60 to 75 in a cohort sampled during active or convalescent COVID-19. This sequence joins TRBV6-6 and TRBJ2-7; 11 nucleotides agree with TRBD1. Sequencing used peripheral blood. CDR3 protein: CASSYGQGADEQYF. The CDR3 DNA reads as TGTGCCAGCAGTTACGGACAGGGGGCAGATGAGCAGTACTTC.